The 21 T cell receptor beta chains reported below all come from one sample, sequenced in a study of vaccination and CD4 T cells after COVID-19. Treatment here: approximately nine-day PBMC culture with coronavirus spike peptide pools or control peptides (ViraFEST assay). The unexposed donor gave CD4+ T cells before the COVID-19 pandemic (2011-2018). The Oncomine TCR Beta short-read assay was applied to DNA of cultured CD4+ T cells. TCRdb re-called the PCR reads with MiXCR, one entry per CDR3 protein. The data contain around 7,100 distinct CDR3 sequences, roughly 48% of them singletons. These receptors lack a known antigen. The sequenced sample was CD4+ T cells from blood, cultured in vitro. All receptors derive from a human donor in good health.

This clonotype is deemed medium-sized (0.01 to 0.1%). The chain uses TRBV6-1 and TRBJ1-5; maybe TRBD1 (5 bases). This CDR3 spans 15 amino acids. The V gene lost 7 bases and the J gene lost 0 bases, with 13 bases spanning the gap. Germline V lookup: CDR1 MNHNS, CDR2 SASEGT. The CDR3 sequence: CASTRDGYSNQPQHF. The CDR3 nucleotides are TGTGCCAGCACTAGGGACGGGTATAGCAATCAGCCCCAGCATTTT.

This clonotype appeared a few times. This chain connects TRBV20-1 to TRBJ2-2; maybe TRBD2 (5 bases). V lost 3 bases and J 2 bases, leaving 16 bases between the germline ends. This CDR3 is 16 amino acids long. The germline gives CDR1 DFQATT, CDR2 SNEGSKA (reference sequence). The CDR3 region has the DNA TGCAGTGCTAGGGGGTCTCTGGGAGACAACACCGGGGAGCTGTTTTTT. The encoded protein is CSARGSLGDNTGELFF.

This clonotype was seen only a few times. The chain is built from TRBV28 and TRBJ2-7; D gene ambiguous. Germline V CDR1 and CDR2: MDHEN, SYDVKM. The CDR3 length is 11 residues. The V and J ends lost 7 bases and 3 bases respectively, with 7 bases between them. The CDR3 nucleotides read TGTGCCAGCAAAGTAAACTACGAGCAGTACTTC. Protein sequence: CASKVNYEQYF.

The chain links TRBV27 to TRBJ2-4; D not resolved. The CDR3 runs 15 residues. Germline lookup yields CDR1 MNHEY and CDR2 SMNVEV (reference sequence). V was clipped by 0 bases and J by 1 base, with 7 bases between them. For the CDR3, the DNA is TGTGCCAGCAGTTTATCGCTAGGGGCCAAAAACATTCAGTACTTC. It codes for CASSLSLGAKNIQYF.

V usage is TRBV6-1 and J usage is TRBJ2-5; D is perhaps TRBD1 or TRBD2 (6 bases each). The V end was cut by 6 bases, the J end by 4 bases, with 12 bases between. The CDR3 contains 13 residues. Germline CDR1 reads MNHNS; CDR2 reads SASEGT. The CDR3 DNA reads TGTGCCAGCAGAAACGGAGGGGGAGAGACCCAGTACTTC. This encodes CASRNGGGETQYF.

J is TRBJ2-3 and V is TRBV20-1; 8 bases agree with TRBD2. Looked up from germline, CDR1 is DFQATT and CDR2 is SNEGSKA (reference sequence). The V segment lost 4 bases and the J segment 5 bases; nucleotides outside the gene matches: 14. This CDR3 comprises 16 residues. CDR3 region: CSATKASGFGLDTQYF. CDR3 DNA sequence: TGCAGTGCTACTAAGGCTAGCGGGTTTGGGTTAGATACGCAGTATTTT.

The V and J genes are TRBV7-2 and TRBJ2-5; no definite D call. The length of the CDR3 is 14 residues. The germline V gene has CDR1 SGHTA and CDR2 FQGNSA. V was pared by 0 bases and J by 5 bases, with 10 bases between. The CDR3 DNA is TGTGCCAGCAGCTTAGCAGGGAACTTGGAGACCCAGTACTTC. Its translation is CASSLAGNLETQYF.

The CDR3 is CASSIGVGTQETQYF. The CDR3 DNA sequence: TGTGCCAGTAGTATAGGGGTGGGGACCCAAGAGACCCAGTACTTC. This chain joins TRBV19 and TRBJ2-5; D assignment may be TRBD1 or TRBD2 (5 bases each). The CDR3 loop spans 15 amino acids. Germline assignment: CDR1 LNHDA and CDR2 SQIVND (reference sequence). The V end lost 1 base, the J end lost 1 base, and 10 bases lay between the germline ends.

The chain carries TRBV6-2 or TRBV6-3 and TRBJ2-1; the D gene is possibly TRBD2 (6 bases). The CDR3 loop spans 17 amino acids. Per germline, CDR1 MNHEY and CDR2 SVGEGT. Between the trimmed V and J ends, which lost 8 bases and 1 base, there was a span of 21 bases. This chain's CDR3 is CASRLPVISGSYNEQFF. DNA for the CDR3: TGTGCCAGCCGTCTCCCCGTAATTAGCGGTTCCTACAATGAGCAGTTCTTC.

The CDR3 DNA reads TGCGCCAGCAGCAGGGACAGTACTAACTATGGCTACACCTTC. Its translation is CASSRDSTNYGYTF. V and J are TRBV5-1 and TRBJ1-2, with 7 bases aligning to TRBD1. Germline CDR1 is SGHRS and CDR2 is YFSETQ. The CDR3 covers 14 residues. J gave up 0 bases and V 4 bases, and 3 bases lay outside the gene matches.

This clonotype was recorded a few times. The rearrangement uses TRBV7-2 and TRBJ2-7; 7 nucleotides align to TRBD1. The CDR3 runs to 16 residues. Trimming at V came to 3 bases and at J to 0 bases, leaving 8 bases not matched to a gene. Germline V gene data show CDR1 as SGHTA and CDR2 as FQGNSA. CDR3 sequence (DNA): TGTGCCAGCAGCTTTAAACCGGGACAGAGCTCCTACGAGCAGTACTTC. Translating gives CASSFKPGQSSYEQYF.

The chain links TRBV19 to TRBJ1-1, with 10 nucleotides matching TRBD1. The CDR3 length is 13 residues. The J segment lost 11 bases and the V segment lost 5 bases, leaving 8 bases of the junction unmatched. Germline V gives CDR1 LNHDA, CDR2 SQIVND (reference sequence). The CDR3 is CASSYRDRGYAFF. CDR3 coding DNA: TGTGCCAGTAGTTACCGGGACAGGGGCTACGCTTTCTTT.

This rearrangement joins TRBV7-9 to TRBJ2-1; 11 nucleotides agree with TRBD1. V lost 5 bases to trimming and J lost 2 bases; unmatched junction nucleotides: 5. This CDR3 is built from 16 residues. Germline CDR1 is SEHNR and CDR2 is FQNEAQ (reference sequence). CDR3 protein: CASSARTGGAYNEQFF. DNA of the CDR3: TGTGCCAGCAGCGCCCGGACAGGGGGCGCCTACAATGAGCAGTTCTTC.

The rearrangement joins TRBV25-1 to TRBJ2-5; TRBD1 matches at 11 bases. Germline V lookup: CDR1 MGHDK, CDR2 SYGVNS. The CDR3 has 17 amino acids. The junction had 13 bases not matched to a gene; V was cut back by 5 bases and J by 5 bases. The DNA for the CDR3 is TGTGCCAGCAGTTGGACAGGGGGCCGGATGGGTGGGGAGACCCAGTACTTC. It translates to CASSWTGGRMGGETQYF.

This chain links TRBV2 with TRBJ2-5; TRBD1 agrees at 9 bases. This CDR3 has 13 amino acids. Germline lookup yields CDR1 SNHLY and CDR2 FYNNEI. V gave up 5 bases and J gave up 6 bases; unmatched junction bases: 4. The CDR3 region has the DNA TGTGCCAGCAGTTCCGGGACAGGGAAGACCCAGTACTTC. This gives the protein CASSSGTGKTQYF.

This clonotype has only a few counts. This chain joins TRBV20-1 and TRBJ1-2, with a weak D call TRBD1 (6 bases). The CDR3 length is 14 residues. V was pared by 4 bases and J by 6 bases, with 18 bases between. Germline V lookup: CDR1 DFQATT, CDR2 SNEGSKA (reference sequence). The CDR3 is CSATVGDKLNGYTF. The CDR3 coding sequence is TGCAGTGCTACCGTCGGGGACAAACTAAATGGCTACACCTTC.

The rearrangement joins TRBV27 to TRBJ1-5; maybe TRBD1 (6 bases). The CDR3 runs 19 residues. Trimming removed 0 bases from V and 0 bases from J, with 18 bases in between. Germline V gives CDR1 MNHEY, CDR2 SMNVEV (reference sequence). The CDR3 reads CASSLSLGTTPYSNQPQHF. Here the CDR3 DNA reads TGTGCCAGCAGTTTATCGCTCGGGACAACCCCTTATAGCAATCAGCCCCAGCATTTT.

The chain couples TRBV19 to TRBJ1-2, with D possibly TRBD1 on 5 matching bases. Germline lookup yields CDR1 LNHDA and CDR2 SQIVND (reference sequence). The germline V and J ends were trimmed by 7 bases and 4 bases, with 10 bases remaining between them. The length of the CDR3 is 12 residues. The CDR3 sequence is CASKRGSYGYTF. In DNA, the CDR3 is TGTGCCAGTAAAAGGGGAAGCTATGGCTACACCTTC.

The chain joins TRBV9 to TRBJ2-1; TRBD2 matches at 7 bases. Germline V gene lookup returns CDR1 SGDLS and CDR2 YYNGEE. This CDR3 is built from 19 residues. V was pared by 1 base and J by 0 bases, with 13 bases of the junction left unmatched. CDR3 nucleotide sequence: TGTGCCAGCAGCGTAAATCTTGTCGGCGGGAGAGGCTCCTACAATGAGCAGTTCTTC. Translated: CASSVNLVGGRGSYNEQFF.

V is TRBV12-3 or TRBV12-4 and J is TRBJ1-2; no firm D call. V was trimmed by 6 bases and J by 4 bases, leaving 12 bases between them. The CDR3 totals 13 residues. The CDR3 loop reads CASSLRLGYGYTF. CDR3 nucleotides: TGTGCCAGCAGCCTACGCTTGGGCTATGGCTACACCTTC.

This rearrangement joins TRBV7-9 to TRBJ1-5; D is unresolved. Germline CDR1 SEHNR, CDR2 FQNEAQ (reference sequence). The V end lost 5 bases, the J end lost 5 bases, and 10 bases lay between the germline ends. The CDR3 covers 13 residues. CDR3 amino acids: CASSLRNDQPQHF. Written as DNA, the CDR3 is TGTGCCAGCAGCCTTCGGAACGATCAGCCCCAGCATTTT.